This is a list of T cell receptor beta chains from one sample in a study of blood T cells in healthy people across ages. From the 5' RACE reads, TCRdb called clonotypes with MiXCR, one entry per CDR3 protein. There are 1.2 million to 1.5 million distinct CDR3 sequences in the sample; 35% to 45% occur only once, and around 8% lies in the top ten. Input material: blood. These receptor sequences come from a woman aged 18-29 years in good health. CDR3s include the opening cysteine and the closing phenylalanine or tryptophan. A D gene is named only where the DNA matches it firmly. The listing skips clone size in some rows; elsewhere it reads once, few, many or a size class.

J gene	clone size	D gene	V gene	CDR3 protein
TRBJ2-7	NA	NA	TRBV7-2	CACGSYEQYF
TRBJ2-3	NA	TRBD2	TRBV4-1	CASSQPGPASGDTDTQYF
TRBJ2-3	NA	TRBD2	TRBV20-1	CSARLAATDTQYF
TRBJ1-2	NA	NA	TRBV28	CASSLRFGYTF
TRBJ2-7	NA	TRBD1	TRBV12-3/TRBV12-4	CASSSTGVLYEQYF
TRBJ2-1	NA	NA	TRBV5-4	CASTRGSDEQFF
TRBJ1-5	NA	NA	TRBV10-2	CASSNQGGGNQPQHF
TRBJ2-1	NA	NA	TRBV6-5	CASIGAKNEQFF
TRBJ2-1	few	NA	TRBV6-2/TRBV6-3	CASSYAPLAPDNEQFF
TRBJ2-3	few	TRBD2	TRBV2	CASEGGLATDTQYF
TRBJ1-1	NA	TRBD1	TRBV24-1	CATSTDRGTEAFF
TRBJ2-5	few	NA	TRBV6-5	CASRPPGTSETQYF
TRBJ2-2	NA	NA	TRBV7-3	CASSTPGTGNTGELFF
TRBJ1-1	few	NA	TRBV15	CATKGPTPEAFF
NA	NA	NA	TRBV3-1	CASSRGYVTQYF
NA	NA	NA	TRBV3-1	CASSQWSRQTNNEQYF
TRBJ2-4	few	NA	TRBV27	CASSFTTAKNIQYF
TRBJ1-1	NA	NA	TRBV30	CAWVIRNTEAFF
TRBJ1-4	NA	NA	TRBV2	CASSERGAHVQLPDEKLFF
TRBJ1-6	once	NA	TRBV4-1	CASSQTSPPGVALHF
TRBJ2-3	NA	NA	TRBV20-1	CSAVGGPRVGDTQYF
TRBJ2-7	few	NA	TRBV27	CASSFAGSREQYF
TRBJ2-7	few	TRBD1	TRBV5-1	CASSYRQGVYEQYF
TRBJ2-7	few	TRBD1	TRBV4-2	CASSQAQTGEQYF